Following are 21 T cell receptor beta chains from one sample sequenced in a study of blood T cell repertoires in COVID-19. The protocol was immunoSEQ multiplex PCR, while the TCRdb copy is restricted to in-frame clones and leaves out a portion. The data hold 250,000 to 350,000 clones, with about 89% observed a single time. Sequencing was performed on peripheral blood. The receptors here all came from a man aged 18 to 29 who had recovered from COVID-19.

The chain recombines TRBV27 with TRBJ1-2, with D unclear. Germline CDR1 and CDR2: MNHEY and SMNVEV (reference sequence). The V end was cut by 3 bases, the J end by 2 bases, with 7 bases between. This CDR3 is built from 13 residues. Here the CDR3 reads CASSLAANYGYTF. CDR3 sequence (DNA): TGTGCCAGCAGTTTGGCAGCGAACTATGGCTACACCTTC.

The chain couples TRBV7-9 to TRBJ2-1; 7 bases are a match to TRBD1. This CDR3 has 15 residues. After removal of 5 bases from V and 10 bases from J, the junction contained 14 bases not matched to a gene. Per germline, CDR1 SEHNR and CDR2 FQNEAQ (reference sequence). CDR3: CASSLTGTEGDEQFF. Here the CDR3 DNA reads TGTGCCAGCAGCCTGACCGGGACAGAAGGCGACGAGCAGTTCTTC.

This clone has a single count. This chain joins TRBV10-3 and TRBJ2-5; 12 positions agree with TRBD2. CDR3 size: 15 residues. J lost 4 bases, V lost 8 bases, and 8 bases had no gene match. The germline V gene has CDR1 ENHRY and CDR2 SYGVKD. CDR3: CAIRTSGGPPETQYF. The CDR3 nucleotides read TGTGCCATCCGAACTAGCGGGGGGCCCCCAGAGACCCAGTACTTC.

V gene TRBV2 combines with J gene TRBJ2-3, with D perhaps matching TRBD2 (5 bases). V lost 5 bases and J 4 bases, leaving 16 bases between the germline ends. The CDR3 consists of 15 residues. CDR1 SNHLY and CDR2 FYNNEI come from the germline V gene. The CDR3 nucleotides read TGTGCCAGCAGTTACGGGGATATTTTAGCAGATACGCAGTATTTT. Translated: CASSYGDILADTQYF.

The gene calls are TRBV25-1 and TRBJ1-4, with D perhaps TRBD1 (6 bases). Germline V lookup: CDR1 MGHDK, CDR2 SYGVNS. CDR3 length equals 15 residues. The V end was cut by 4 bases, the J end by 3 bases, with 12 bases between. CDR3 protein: CASSGLQGPNEKLFF. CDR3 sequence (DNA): TGTGCCAGCAGTGGTCTACAGGGACCTAATGAAAAACTGTTTTTT.

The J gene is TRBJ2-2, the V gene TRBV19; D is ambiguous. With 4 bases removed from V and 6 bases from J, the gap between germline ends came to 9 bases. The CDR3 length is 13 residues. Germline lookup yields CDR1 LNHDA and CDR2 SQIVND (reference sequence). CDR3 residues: CASSTRMAGELFF. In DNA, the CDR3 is TGTGCCAGTAGTACGCGGATGGCCGGGGAGCTGTTTTTT.

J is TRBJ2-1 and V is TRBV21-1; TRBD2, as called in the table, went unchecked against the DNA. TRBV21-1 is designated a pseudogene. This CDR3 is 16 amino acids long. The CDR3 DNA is TGTGCCAGCAGCAAAGAACCAGCGGGGGCCTTTAATGAGCAGTTCTTC. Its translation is CASSKEPAGAFNEQFF.

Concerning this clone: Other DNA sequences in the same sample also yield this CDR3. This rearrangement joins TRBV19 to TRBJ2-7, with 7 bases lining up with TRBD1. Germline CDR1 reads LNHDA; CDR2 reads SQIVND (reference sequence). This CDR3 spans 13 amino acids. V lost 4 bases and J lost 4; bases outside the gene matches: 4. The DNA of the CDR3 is TGTGCCAGTAGTAGACAGGGATCGTACGAGCAGTACTTC. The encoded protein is CASSRQGSYEQYF.

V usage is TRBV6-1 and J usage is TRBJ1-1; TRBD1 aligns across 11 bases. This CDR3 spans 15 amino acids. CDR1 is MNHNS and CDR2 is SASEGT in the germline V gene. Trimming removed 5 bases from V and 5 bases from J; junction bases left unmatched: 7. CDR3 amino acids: CASSFGTGGRTEAFF. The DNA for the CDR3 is TGTGCCAGCAGTTTCGGGACAGGGGGGAGGACTGAAGCTTTCTTT.

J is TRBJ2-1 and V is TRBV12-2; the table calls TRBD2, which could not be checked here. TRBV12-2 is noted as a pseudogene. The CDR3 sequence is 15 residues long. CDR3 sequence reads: CASRLVGRVNNEQFF. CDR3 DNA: TGTGCAAGTCGCCTCGTCGGGAGGGTGAACAATGAGCAGTTCTTC.

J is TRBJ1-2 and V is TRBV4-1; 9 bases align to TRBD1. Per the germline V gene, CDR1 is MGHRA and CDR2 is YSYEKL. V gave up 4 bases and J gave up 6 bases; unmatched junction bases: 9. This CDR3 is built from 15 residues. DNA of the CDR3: TGCGCCAGCAGCCCAGGACAGGGGACCTCCCATGGCTACACCTTC. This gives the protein CASSPGQGTSHGYTF.

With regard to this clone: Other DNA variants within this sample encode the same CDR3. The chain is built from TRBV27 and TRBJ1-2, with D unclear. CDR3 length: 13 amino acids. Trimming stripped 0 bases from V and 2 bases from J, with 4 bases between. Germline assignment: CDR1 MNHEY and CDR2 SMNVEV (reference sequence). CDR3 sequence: CASSLSENYGYTF. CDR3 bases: TGTGCCAGCAGTTTATCGGAGAACTATGGCTACACCTTC.

Here the CDR3 DNA reads TGTGCCAGCTTCACCGGGACTAGGGGCGACGAGCAGTACTTC. This gives the protein CASFTGTRGDEQYF. The V and J genes are TRBV18 and TRBJ2-7; 8 nucleotides agree with TRBD2. The CDR3 runs to 14 residues. After removal of 7 bases from V and 5 bases from J, the junction contained 10 bases not matched to a gene. Germline values: CDR1 KGHSH, CDR2 LQKENI.

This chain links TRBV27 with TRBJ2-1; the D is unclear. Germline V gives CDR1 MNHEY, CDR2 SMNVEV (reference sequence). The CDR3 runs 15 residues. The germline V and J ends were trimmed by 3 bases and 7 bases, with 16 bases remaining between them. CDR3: CASSFLFLRTNEQFF. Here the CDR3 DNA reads TGTGCCAGCAGTTTCCTTTTTCTTCGAACTAATGAGCAGTTCTTC.

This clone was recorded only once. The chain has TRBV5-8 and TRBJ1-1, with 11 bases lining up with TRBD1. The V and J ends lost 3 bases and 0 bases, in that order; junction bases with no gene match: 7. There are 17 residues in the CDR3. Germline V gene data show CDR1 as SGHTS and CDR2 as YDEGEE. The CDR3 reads CASSSYGTGGMNTEAFF. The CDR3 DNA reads TGTGCCAGCAGCTCTTATGGGACAGGGGGGATGAACACTGAAGCTTTCTTT.

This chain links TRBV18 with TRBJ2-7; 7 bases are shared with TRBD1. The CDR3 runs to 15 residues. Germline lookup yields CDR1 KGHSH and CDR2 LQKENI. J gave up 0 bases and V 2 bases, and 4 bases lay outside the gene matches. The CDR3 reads CASSPSRGSSYEQYF. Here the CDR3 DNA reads TGTGCCAGCTCACCATCCAGGGGGAGCTCCTACGAGCAGTACTTC.

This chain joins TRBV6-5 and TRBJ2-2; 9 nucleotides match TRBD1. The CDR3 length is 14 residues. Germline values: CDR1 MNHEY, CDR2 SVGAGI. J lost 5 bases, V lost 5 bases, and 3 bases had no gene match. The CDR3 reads CASSIQGATGELFF. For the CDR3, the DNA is TGTGCCAGCAGTATACAGGGGGCGACCGGGGAGCTGTTTTTT.

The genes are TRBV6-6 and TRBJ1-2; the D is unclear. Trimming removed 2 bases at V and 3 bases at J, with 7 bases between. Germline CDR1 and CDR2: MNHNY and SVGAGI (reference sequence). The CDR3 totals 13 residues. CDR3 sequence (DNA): TGTGCCAGCAGTTACGTTCGGGACTATGGCTACACCTTC. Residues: CASSYVRDYGYTF.

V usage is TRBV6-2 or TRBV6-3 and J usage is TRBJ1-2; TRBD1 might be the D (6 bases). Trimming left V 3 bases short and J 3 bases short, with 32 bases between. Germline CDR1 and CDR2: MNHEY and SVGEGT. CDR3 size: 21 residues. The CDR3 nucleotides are TGTGCCAGCAGTTATAGGGATGCAGGGAAGGGGGTAAGGGGTCCCTACTATGGCTACACCTTC. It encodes CASSYRDAGKGVRGPYYGYTF.

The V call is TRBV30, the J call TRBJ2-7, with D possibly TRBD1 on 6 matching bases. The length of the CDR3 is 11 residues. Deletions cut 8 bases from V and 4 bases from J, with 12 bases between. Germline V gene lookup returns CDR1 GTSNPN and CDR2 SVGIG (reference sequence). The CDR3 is CAVTTGYEQYF. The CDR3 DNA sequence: TGTGCCGTCACAACAGGGTACGAGCAGTACTTC. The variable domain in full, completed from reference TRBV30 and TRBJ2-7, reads SQTIHQWPATLVQPVGSPLSLECTVEGTSNPNLYWYRQAAGRGLQLLFYSVGIGQISSEVPQNLSASRPQDRQFILSSKKLLLSDSGFYLCAVTTGYEQYFGPGTRLTVT.

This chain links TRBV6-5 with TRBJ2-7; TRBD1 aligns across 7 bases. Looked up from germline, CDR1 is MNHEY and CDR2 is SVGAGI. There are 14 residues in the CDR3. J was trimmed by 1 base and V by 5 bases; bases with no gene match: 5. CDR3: CASSTGTASYEQYF. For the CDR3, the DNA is TGTGCCAGCAGTACCGGGACAGCGTCCTACGAGCAGTACTTC.